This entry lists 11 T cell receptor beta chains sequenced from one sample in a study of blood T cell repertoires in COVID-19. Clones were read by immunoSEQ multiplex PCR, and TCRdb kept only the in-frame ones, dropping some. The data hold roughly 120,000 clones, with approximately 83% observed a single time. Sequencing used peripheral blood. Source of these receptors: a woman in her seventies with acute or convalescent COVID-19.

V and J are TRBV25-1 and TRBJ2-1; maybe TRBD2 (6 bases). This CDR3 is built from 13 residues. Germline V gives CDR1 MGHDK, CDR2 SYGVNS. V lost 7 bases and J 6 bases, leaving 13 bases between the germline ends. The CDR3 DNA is TGTGCCAGCACCACCGGACTAACCAATGAGCAGTTCTTC. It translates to CASTTGLTNEQFF.

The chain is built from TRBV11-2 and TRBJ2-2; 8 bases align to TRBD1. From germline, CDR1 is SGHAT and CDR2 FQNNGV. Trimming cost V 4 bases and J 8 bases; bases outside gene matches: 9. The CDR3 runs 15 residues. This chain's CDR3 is CASSSSGQATGELFF. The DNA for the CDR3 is TGTGCCAGCAGCTCTTCGGGACAGGCTACGGGGGAGCTGTTTTTT.

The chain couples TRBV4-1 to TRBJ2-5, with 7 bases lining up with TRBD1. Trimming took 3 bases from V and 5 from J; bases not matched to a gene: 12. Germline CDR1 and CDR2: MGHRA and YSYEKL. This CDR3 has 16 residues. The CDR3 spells CASSHSYRGIRETQYF. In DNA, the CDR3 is TGCGCCAGCAGCCATTCCTACAGGGGTATTCGGGAGACCCAGTACTTC.

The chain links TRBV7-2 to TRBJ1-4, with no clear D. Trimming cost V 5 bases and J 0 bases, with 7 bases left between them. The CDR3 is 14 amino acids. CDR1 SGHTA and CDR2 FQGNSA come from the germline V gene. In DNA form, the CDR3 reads TGTGCCAGCAGCAAACAGTCAACTAATGAAAAACTGTTTTTT. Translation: CASSKQSTNEKLFF.

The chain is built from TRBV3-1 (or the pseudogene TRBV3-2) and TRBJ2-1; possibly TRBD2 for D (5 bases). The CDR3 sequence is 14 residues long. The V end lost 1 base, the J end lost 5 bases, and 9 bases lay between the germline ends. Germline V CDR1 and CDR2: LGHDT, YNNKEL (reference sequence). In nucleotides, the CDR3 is TGTGCCAGCAGCCAAGCCGGACTTCACAATGAGCAGTTCTTC. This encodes CASSQAGLHNEQFF.

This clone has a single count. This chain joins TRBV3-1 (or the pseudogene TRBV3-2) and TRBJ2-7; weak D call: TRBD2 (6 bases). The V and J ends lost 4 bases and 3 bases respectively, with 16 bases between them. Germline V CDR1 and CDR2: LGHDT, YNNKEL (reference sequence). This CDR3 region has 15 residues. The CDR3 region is CASSLRPDGSYEQYF. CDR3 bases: TGTGCCAGCAGCCTAAGACCGGACGGGAGCTACGAGCAGTACTTC.

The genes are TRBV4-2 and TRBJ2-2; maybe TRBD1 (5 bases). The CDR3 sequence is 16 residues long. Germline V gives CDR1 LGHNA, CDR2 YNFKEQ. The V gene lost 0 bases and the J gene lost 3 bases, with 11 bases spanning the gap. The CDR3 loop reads CASSQDLRDYTGELFF. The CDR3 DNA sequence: TGTGCCAGCAGCCAAGATCTCAGGGATTACACCGGGGAGCTGTTTTTT.

The CDR3 reads CATGTTGNEQFF. The CDR3, as DNA: TGTGCCACCGGGACTACGGGCAATGAGCAGTTCTTC. V and J are TRBV15 and TRBJ2-1, with 7 bases that match TRBD2. Trimming took 8 bases from V and 6 from J; bases not matched to a gene: 4. The CDR3 is 12 amino acids. Germline CDR1 and CDR2: LNHNV and YYDKDF (reference sequence).

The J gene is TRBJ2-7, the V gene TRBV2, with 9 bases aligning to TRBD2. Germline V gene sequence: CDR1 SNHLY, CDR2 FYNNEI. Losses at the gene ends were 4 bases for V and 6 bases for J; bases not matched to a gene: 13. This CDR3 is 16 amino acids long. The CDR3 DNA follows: TGTGCCAGCAGTGTGAGGCAGCTAGCGGGAAGGGGCGAGCAGTACTTC. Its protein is CASSVRQLAGRGEQYF.

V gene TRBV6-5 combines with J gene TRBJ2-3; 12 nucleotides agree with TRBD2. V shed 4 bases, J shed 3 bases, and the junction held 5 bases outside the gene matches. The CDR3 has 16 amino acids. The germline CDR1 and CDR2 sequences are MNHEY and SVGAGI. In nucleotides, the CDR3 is TGTGCCAGCAGTTCCCGACTAGCGGGAGAGACAGATACGCAGTATTTT. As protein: CASSSRLAGETDTQYF.

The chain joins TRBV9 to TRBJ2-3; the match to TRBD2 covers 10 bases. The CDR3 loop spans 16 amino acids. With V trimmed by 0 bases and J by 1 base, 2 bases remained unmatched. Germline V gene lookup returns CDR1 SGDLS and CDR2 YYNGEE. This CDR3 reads CASSVELAGRTDTQYF. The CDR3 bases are TGTGCCAGCAGCGTAGAACTAGCGGGGCGCACAGATACGCAGTATTTT.